This T cell receptor beta chain was identified during a study of T cell responses to AZD1222 COVID-19 vaccine. Study-wide findings and caveats: Reportedly, nearly half the spike-specific TCRs target unmutated variant regions. Just a handful of AZD1222 recipients were seropositive at baseline.

CDR1 and CDR2 (germline): LGHDT, YNNKEL (reference sequence). This CDR3 spans 14 amino acids. V was shortened by 8 bases and J by 4 bases, with 16 bases between the two germline ends. Clones were sequenced by immunoSEQ multiplex PCR, and TCRdb holds only the in-frame ones, with some missing. The data contain fewer than 120,000 clones, 94% of them singletons. Pooling was applied to second doses at about 4 or about 12 weeks. Concerning this clone: Its antigen is still unknown.

V is TRBV3-1 (or the pseudogene TRBV3-2) and J is TRBJ2-3; D is tentatively TRBD1 or TRBD2 (7 bases each). The TCR originated in an adult who received the AZD1222 COVID-19 vaccine. The starting material was peripheral blood, obtained 28 days after the second AZD1222 dose. The CDR3 sequence: CASRQGGAPDTQYF. In DNA form, the CDR3 reads TGTGCCAGCCGGCAGGGGGGGGCCCCAGATACGCAGTATTTT.